This T cell receptor beta chain is from a study of cytomegalovirus exposure and HLA in healthy donors. About this clone itself: The antigen is unknown.

The CDR3 length is 15 residues. Per the germline V gene, CDR1 is MDHEN and CDR2 is SYDVKM. The J segment lost 8 bases and the V segment lost 1 base, leaving 8 bases of the junction unmatched. Both 60 Vbeta primers and 13 Jbeta primers went into the PCR. Using immunoSEQ multiplex PCR, the repertoire was profiled, and TCRdb retains in-frame clones only, with some absent. This repertoire shows roughly 100,000 clones, approximately 82% found once; its top ten account for roughly 3.8%. Whole-study findings and limits: Sequencing depth across donors, presence/absence analyses assumed, was roughly uniform. Accurate prediction of most subjects' HLA-A and HLA-B alleles from TCR beta sequences was reported. TRBV6-2, TRBV6-3 and some other V segments were excluded as indistinguishable.

Sample: PBMCs. The clonotype comes from a female donor in good health and CMV-seropositive. This chain connects TRBV28 to TRBJ1-2; TRBD1 aligns across 9 bases. CDR3 bases: TGTGCCAGCAGTTTATTTACAGGGGGCTTCAGGGGCTACACCTTC. Translated: CASSLFTGGFRGYTF.